This TCR beta chain was retrieved from a study of shared clonotypes between healthy human individuals. Overall study: Each donor's CD4 naive and CD4 memory cells filled three plates apiece, CD8 naive two, and CD8 memory one.

From CD4+ cells came CD45RA+ naive and CD45RA-negative memory subsets. V dropped 5 bases and J dropped 6 bases, with 8 bases sitting between them. The CDR3 is 12 residues long. Germline loops: CDR1 MDHEN, CDR2 SYDVKM. Using 200 ng DNA, 32,000 or so T cell genomes, the sorted-subset replicate PCRs were run. TCRdb keeps only in-frame clones here, not all; method: immunoSEQ multiplex PCR. The sample carries nearly 1 million clones, about 80% recorded once. With regard to this clone: The same CDR3 arises from other DNA sequences in this sample as well.

The receptor's source is a man between 18 and 29 years old in good health. Sequencing was done on a sample of memory CD4+ T cells sorted from blood. Subset indicated: CD45RA-negative fraction. The rearrangement uses TRBV28 and TRBJ2-4; possibly TRBD1 for D (5 bases). The CDR3 sequence: CASSPTGNIQYF. Written as DNA, the CDR3 is TGTGCCAGCAGTCCTACAGGAAACATTCAGTACTTC.